This T cell receptor beta chain was identified during a study of blood T cell repertoires in COVID-19. The data were produced by immunoSEQ multiplex PCR, yet TCRdb's version contains in-frame clones alone and is incomplete. The top ten clones hold around 10% of a sample with approximately 41,000 clones, 87% of them seen once. The CDR3 extends over 15 amino acids. Germline CDR1 SGHDN, CDR2 FVKESK. The junction had 8 bases not matched to a gene; V was cut back by 5 bases and J by 5 bases. This clone has a single count. This clonotype was sampled from a woman aged 80 or older with active COVID-19. The J gene is TRBJ1-1, the V gene TRBV14; 10 nucleotides agree with TRBD1. The material sequenced was peripheral blood. The CDR3: CASSSPGTGVTEAFF. For the CDR3, the DNA is TGTGCCAGCAGCTCCCCCGGGACAGGGGTGACTGAAGCTTTCTTT.